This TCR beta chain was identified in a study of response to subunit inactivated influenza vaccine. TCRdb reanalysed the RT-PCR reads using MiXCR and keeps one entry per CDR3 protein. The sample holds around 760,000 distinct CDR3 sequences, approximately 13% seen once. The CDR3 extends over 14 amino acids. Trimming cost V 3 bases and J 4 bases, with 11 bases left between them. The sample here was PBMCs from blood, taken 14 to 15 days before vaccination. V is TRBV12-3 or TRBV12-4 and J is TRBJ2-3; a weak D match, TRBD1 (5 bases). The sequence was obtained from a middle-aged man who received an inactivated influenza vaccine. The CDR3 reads CASSFLRAPDTQYF. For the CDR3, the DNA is TGTGCCAGCAGTTTCCTCAGGGCCCCAGATACGCAGTATTTT.